One sample yielded the 31 T cell receptor beta chains listed below, sequenced in a study of beta chain features in type 1 diabetes. Expressed TCRB transcripts were sequenced after all isolated RNA was converted to cDNA. Profiled with immunoSEQ multiplex PCR; TCRdb holds only in-frame clones, not every one. The repertoire consists of 300,000 to 350,000 clones, with approximately 12% occurring once and the leading ten covering roughly 0.016%. Their target antigens are unknown. Notes on the study in general: For Type 1 diabetes patients, all four CD4+ subsets carried TCRB CDR3s that were moderately but significantly shorter.

The sequencing input was naive CD4+ T cells from blood. These receptors all stem from a woman younger than 30 with type 1 diabetes.

This clone was recorded a few times. The chain is built from TRBV29-1 and TRBJ2-3; 8 bases fit TRBD1. Germline-derived CDR1 and CDR2 are SQVTM and ANQGSEA. This CDR3 is built from 14 residues. The ends lost 4 bases at V and 2 bases at J; junction bases unmatched: 5. The CDR3 DNA is TGCAGCGTTGGGGGGACAGGAGACACAGATACGCAGTATTTT. Translated: CSVGGTGDTDTQYF.

The rearrangement links TRBV11-2 to TRBJ2-5, with 12 bases lining up with TRBD2. The CDR3 totals 16 residues. J gave up 4 bases and V 5 bases, and 8 bases lay outside the gene matches. Germline CDR1 SGHAT, CDR2 FQNNGV. The CDR3 DNA sequence: TGTGCCAGCAGCCCTCTAGCGGGAGGGCCTCGAGAGACCCAGTACTTC. Its protein is CASSPLAGGPRETQYF.

This chain uses TRBV29-1 with TRBJ1-3; perhaps TRBD1 as D (6 bases). This CDR3 region has 14 residues. Trimming took 4 bases from V and 0 from J, leaving 10 bases between them. CDR1 and CDR2 (germline): SQVTM, ANQGSEA. DNA of the CDR3: TGCAGCGTTGTATTGGGACACTCTGGAAACACCATATATTTT. This translates into CSVVLGHSGNTIYF.

This clone was seen a few times. The chain recombines TRBV7-6 with TRBJ2-3; D unresolved. Deletions cut 1 base from V and 0 bases from J, with 8 bases between. CDR1 is SGHVS and CDR2 is FNYEAQ in the germline V gene. CDR3 length: 15 residues. This chain's CDR3 is CASSLGRKSTDTQYF. The CDR3 region has the DNA TGTGCCAGCAGCTTAGGCAGGAAAAGCACAGATACGCAGTATTTT.

The rearrangement uses TRBV7-9 and TRBJ2-3; D possibly corresponds to TRBD2 (5 bases). Germline V lookup: CDR1 SEHNR, CDR2 FQNEAQ (reference sequence). V gave up 2 bases and J gave up 4 bases, with 13 bases separating them. CDR3 length: 15 amino acids. This CDR3 is CASSLILLVPDTQYF. The CDR3 DNA is TGTGCCAGCAGCTTAATTCTACTAGTCCCAGATACGCAGTATTTT.

This clone was observed a few times. The CDR3 nucleotides read TGTGCCAGCAGCCACCGCTGGGACACATTCACAGATACGCAGTATTTT. Protein: CASSHRWDTFTDTQYF. This sequence joins TRBV4-2 and TRBJ2-3, with D possibly being TRBD1 (6 bases). This CDR3 comprises 16 residues. V was pared by 3 bases and J by 2 bases, with 15 bases between. Per germline, CDR1 LGHNA and CDR2 YNFKEQ.

This clone has a handful of counts. This sequence joins TRBV19 and TRBJ2-1; D gene unclear. The CDR3 is made up of 13 amino acids. Trimming took 3 bases from V and 7 from J, leaving 10 bases between them. The germline gives CDR1 LNHDA, CDR2 SQIVND (reference sequence). This CDR3 is CASSIERLNEQFF. The CDR3 bases are TGTGCCAGTAGTATCGAGAGGCTTAATGAGCAGTTCTTC.

This clone was counted only a few times. The V and J genes are TRBV5-4 and TRBJ2-2, with 7 nucleotides matching TRBD1. Germline CDR1 SGHNT, CDR2 YYREEE (reference sequence). This CDR3 is 14 amino acids long. The junction had 3 bases not matched to a gene; V was cut back by 0 bases and J by 7 bases. CDR3 sequence: CASSLGQGGGELFF. The CDR3 DNA follows: TGTGCCAGCAGCTTGGGACAGGGCGGCGGGGAGCTGTTTTTT.

V and J are TRBV6-5 and TRBJ1-1; D perhaps matches TRBD1 (5 bases). This CDR3 region has 15 residues. Germline CDR1 and CDR2: MNHEY and SVGAGI. Deletions cut 0 bases from V and 4 bases from J, with 12 bases between. CDR3 sequence (DNA): TGTGCCAGCAGTTACTCGATCGGGGGGGGCACTGAAGCTTTCTTT. It codes for CASSYSIGGGTEAFF.

The table lists this clone with a few counts. The chain uses TRBV28 and TRBJ2-1, with 9 bases aligning to TRBD2. J was trimmed by 6 bases and V by 8 bases; bases with no gene match: 11. There are 15 residues in the CDR3. Germline V gives CDR1 MDHEN, CDR2 SYDVKM. CDR3 residues: CASVFRGTSSNEQFF. In DNA form, the CDR3 reads TGTGCCAGCGTGTTTAGGGGGACTAGCAGCAATGAGCAGTTCTTC.

The rearrangement joins TRBV5-4 to TRBJ2-7, with 12 bases that match TRBD2. The V gene end was trimmed by 4 bases and the J gene end by 2 bases; junction bases not matched to a gene: 4. The germline gives CDR1 SGHNT, CDR2 YYREEE (reference sequence). The CDR3 totals 15 residues. Here the CDR3 DNA reads TGTGCCAGCAGCGGGGGACTAGCGGGTGCCTACGAGCAGTACGTC. This translates into CASSGGLAGAYEQYV.

This rearrangement joins TRBV11-3 to TRBJ2-2, with 8 bases that match TRBD2. CDR1 and CDR2 from the germline V gene are SGHNT and YENEEA. Trimming took 4 bases from V and 6 from J; bases not matched to a gene: 10. This CDR3 has 16 residues. In DNA, the CDR3 is TGTGCCAGCAGCTACTCGGGGAGCGGGAGTGCCGGGGAGCTGTTTTTT. Translation: CASSYSGSGSAGELFF.

This clone was counted a few times. The chain recombines TRBV7-3 with TRBJ2-3; 8 bases align to TRBD1. V gave up 3 bases and J gave up 6 bases; unmatched junction bases: 8. The CDR3 is 15 residues long. Germline lookup yields CDR1 SGHTA and CDR2 FQGTGA. In DNA, the CDR3 is TGTGCCAGCAGCTTGTTGCAGGGGGCAGCTGATACGCAGTATTTT. Encoded protein: CASSLLQGAADTQYF.

This clone has just a few counts. V gene TRBV4-1 combines with J gene TRBJ1-1, with D possibly being TRBD1 (5 bases). Germline V gene data show CDR1 as MGHRA and CDR2 as YSYEKL. This CDR3 is 16 amino acids long. The germline V and J ends were trimmed by 2 bases and 3 bases, with 16 bases remaining between them. CDR3 amino acids: CASSQPGGGRYTEAFF. In DNA, the CDR3 is TGCGCCAGCAGCCAACCTGGGGGGGGTCGGTACACTGAAGCTTTCTTT.

Points on this clone: Other DNA sequences in the sample encode the same CDR3. This chain connects TRBV28 to TRBJ1-1; D is possibly TRBD1 (6 bases). CDR1 is MDHEN and CDR2 is SYDVKM in the germline V gene. This CDR3 is built from 13 residues. Deletions cut 8 bases from V and 1 base from J, with 11 bases between. The CDR3 is CASATGANTEAFF. The CDR3 DNA reads TGTGCCAGCGCGACAGGAGCGAACACTGAAGCTTTCTTT.

Only a few counts were recorded for this clone. The rearrangement links TRBV5-1 to TRBJ2-3; 10 bases align to TRBD2. Looked up from germline, CDR1 is SGHRS and CDR2 is YFSETQ. V lost 4 bases, J lost 6 bases, and 5 bases stayed unmatched. CDR3 length: 14 residues. The CDR3 DNA reads TGCGCCAGCAGCGCAGCTAGCGGGAGTGATACGCAGTATTTT. Encoded protein: CASSAASGSDTQYF.

This clone has only a few counts. The V and J genes are TRBV2 and TRBJ1-1; D not resolved. The V end was cut by 7 bases, the J end by 4 bases, with 13 bases between. The germline V gene encodes CDR1 SNHLY and CDR2 FYNNEI. CDR3 length: 13 residues. The CDR3 loop reads CASTTQTSTEAFF. CDR3 coding DNA: TGTGCCAGCACCACTCAGACTTCCACTGAAGCTTTCTTT.

This sequence joins TRBV7-3 and TRBJ2-7; maybe TRBD2 (6 bases). V dropped 3 bases and J dropped 7 bases, with 13 bases sitting between them. Germline V gene sequence: CDR1 SGHTA, CDR2 FQGTGA. CDR3 length: 13 residues. The CDR3 DNA reads as TGTGCCAGCAGCTTGCGATGGGGGGAGGAGCAGTACTTC. Translation: CASSLRWGEEQYF.

This clone showed up just a few times. The V gene is TRBV5-1, the J gene TRBJ2-1, with TRBD1 identical over 8 bases. V shed 6 bases, J shed 6 bases, and the junction held 11 bases outside the gene matches. The germline V gene has CDR1 SGHRS and CDR2 YFSETQ. CDR3 length: 15 residues. CDR3 bases: TGCGCCAGCACCGATCTGGGACAGGTATTCAATGAGCAGTTCTTC. Translating it yields CASTDLGQVFNEQFF.

This clone was picked up a small number of times. The genes are TRBV29-1 and TRBJ2-1; 10 nucleotides agree with TRBD2. CDR1 and CDR2 from the germline V gene are SQVTM and ANQGSEA. J lost 2 bases, V lost 0 bases, and 7 bases had no gene match. The CDR3 length is 17 residues. The CDR3 protein is CSVEDPLAGSTYNEQFF. The CDR3 bases are TGCAGCGTTGAAGACCCACTAGCGGGGTCGACCTACAATGAGCAGTTCTTC.

This clone was counted only a few times. The chain employs TRBV7-2 and TRBJ2-1; 7 nucleotides align to TRBD2. This CDR3 comprises 17 residues. CDR1 and CDR2 (germline): SGHTA, FQGNSA. V lost 1 base to trimming and J lost 9 bases; unmatched junction nucleotides: 15. CDR3 protein: CASSLVGTTQPRGEQFF. CDR3 bases: TGTGCCAGCAGCTTAGTGGGGACTACCCAACCGAGGGGTGAGCAGTTCTTC.

The J gene is TRBJ1-1, the V gene TRBV5-4; 9 bases agree with TRBD1. This CDR3 comprises 15 residues. Germline trimming cut 4 bases from V and 5 bases from J; bases unmatched to any gene: 9. Germline V gene data show CDR1 as SGHNT and CDR2 as YYREEE (reference sequence). The CDR3 coding sequence is TGTGCCAGCAGCAACAACGTGGGACAGGGTACTGAAGCTTTCTTT. Translating gives CASSNNVGQGTEAFF.

This clone appeared a few times. The V call is TRBV4-1, the J call TRBJ2-2, with 12 positions matching TRBD2. The CDR3 length is 21 residues. Germline V gene lookup returns CDR1 MGHRA and CDR2 YSYEKL. The trim removed 4 bases at V and 0 bases at J, leaving 15 bases unmatched. CDR3 DNA: TGCGCCAGCAGCCCCAGAGGACTAGCGGGAACTAGGGGGACGAACACCGGGGAGCTGTTTTTT. Its translation: CASSPRGLAGTRGTNTGELFF.

The J gene is TRBJ1-1, the V gene TRBV18; a possible D gene is TRBD1 (6 bases). This CDR3 comprises 13 residues. The V gene lost 4 bases and the J gene lost 5 bases, with 11 bases spanning the gap. Per the germline V gene, CDR1 is KGHSH and CDR2 is LQKENI. CDR3 DNA: TGTGCCAGCTCACGAGGGGGGGAGACTGAAGCTTTCTTT. Its translation is CASSRGGETEAFF.

This clone was observed a few times. The rearrangement uses TRBV18 and TRBJ2-7; possible D gene TRBD1, 6 bases. Germline loops: CDR1 KGHSH, CDR2 LQKENI. V gave up 2 bases and J gave up 4 bases, with 27 bases separating them. This CDR3 contains 19 residues. The CDR3, as DNA: TGTGCCAGCTCACCAAACGGGTACAGGGAAACCCCCGTTCTATACGAGCAGTACTTC. Translating gives CASSPNGYRETPVLYEQYF.

This clone was observed a handful of times. Different DNA sequences within this sample yield the same CDR3. CDR3 coding DNA: TGCGCCAGCAGCTTCGGGACAGATACGCAGTATTTT. This gives the protein CASSFGTDTQYF. The rearrangement joins TRBV5-1 to TRBJ2-3; D uncertain. Trimming pared 2 bases from V and 3 bases from J, leaving 4 bases between. The CDR3 runs 12 residues. Germline CDR1 reads SGHRS; CDR2 reads YFSETQ.

This clone was detected only a few times. The V gene is TRBV5-1, the J gene TRBJ1-1; D is possibly TRBD1 (5 bases). V gave up 4 bases and J gave up 4 bases, with 14 bases separating them. This CDR3 has 14 residues. Germline V gene data show CDR1 as SGHRS and CDR2 as YFSETQ. The CDR3 is CASSRSPGATEAFF. Here the CDR3 DNA reads TGCGCCAGCAGCAGGAGCCCTGGGGCCACTGAAGCTTTCTTT.

This clone has a handful of counts. The CDR3 nucleotides read TGTGCCAGCAGCGAAACGGGACAGAGCTCCTACAATGAGCAGTTCTTC. Translation gives CASSETGQSSYNEQFF. V is TRBV9 and J is TRBJ2-1, with TRBD1 matching 7 bases. This CDR3 region has 16 residues. The junction had 6 bases not matched to a gene; V was cut back by 3 bases and J by 0 bases. In germline, CDR1 is SGDLS, CDR2 YYNGEE.

This clone was recorded a few times. It is unclear where the CDR3 begins or ends on the DNA, so no DNA is shown, and the CDR3 is as TCRdb lists it. The chain has TRBV27 and TRBJ2-1; the table's D call of TRBD1 was not tested on the DNA. Counting both end residues, the CDR3 totals 18 amino acids. From germline, CDR1 is MNHEY and CDR2 SMNVEV (reference sequence). The CDR3 sequence: CASSSSLGTVTVSHEQFF.

The J gene is TRBJ1-5, the V gene TRBV4-1, with a weak D call TRBD1 (5 bases). The germline CDR1 and CDR2 sequences are MGHRA and YSYEKL. The ends were cut back, 4 bases at V and 5 bases at J, with 12 bases in the middle. The CDR3 length is 14 residues. This CDR3 reads CASSLASGYQPQHF. The DNA for the CDR3 is TGCGCCAGCAGCCTCGCGTCAGGGTATCAGCCCCAGCATTTT.

Details on this clone: At one end, the junction sequence differs from germline, possibly due to a read error. The CDR3 region is CASSPRADVYEQYF. The CDR3 nucleotides read TGTGCCAGCTCCCCACGTGCGGATGTCTACGAGCAGTACTTC. J is TRBJ2-7 and V is TRBV18; no definite D call. Germline V gives CDR1 KGHSH, CDR2 LQKENI. This CDR3 comprises 14 residues.